This passage covers 31 T cell receptor beta chains from one sample sequenced in a study of cytomegalovirus exposure and HLA in healthy donors. 13 Jbeta primers and 60 Vbeta primers were used for the PCR. Profiling relied on immunoSEQ multiplex PCR, and the TCRdb table lists in-frame clones only, not all of them. The sample contains tens of thousands of clones, roughly 74% of which appear only once. The sequencing input was PBMCs. The receptors come from a female donor in good health and CMV-seronegative.

The rearrangement links TRBV7-9 to TRBJ1-1, with TRBD1 as a possible D gene (5 bases). From germline, CDR1 is SEHNR and CDR2 FQNEAQ (reference sequence). CDR3 length: 12 amino acids. V shed 6 bases and J shed 6 bases, with 11 bases lying between them. CDR3 amino acids: CASSWDLSEAFF. Here the CDR3 DNA reads TGTGCCAGCAGTTGGGACTTGTCTGAAGCTTTCTTT.

The chain links TRBV7-9 to TRBJ1-4, with a weak D call TRBD1 (6 bases). CDR3 length: 15 amino acids. V dropped 6 bases and J dropped 6 bases, with 17 bases sitting between them. Germline V CDR1 and CDR2: SEHNR, FQNEAQ (reference sequence). The CDR3 protein is CASRQTGKGDEKLFF. The DNA for the CDR3 is TGTGCCAGCAGACAAACAGGGAAGGGAGATGAAAAACTGTTTTTT.

In its sample, this clone was seen once. V gene TRBV10-2 combines with J gene TRBJ1-5; TRBD1 is a possible D gene (6 bases). Per germline, CDR1 WSHSY and CDR2 SAAADI. The CDR3 is made up of 12 amino acids. V was pared by 7 bases and J by 9 bases, with 13 bases between. CDR3 region: CASNTGPMPQHF. CDR3 bases: TGCGCCAGCAACACAGGGCCCATGCCCCAGCATTTT.

This clone showed up just a few times. The chain uses TRBV5-1 and TRBJ2-5, with 7 bases identical to TRBD2. The CDR3 loop spans 15 amino acids. J lost 5 bases, V lost 3 bases, and 10 bases had no gene match. The germline V gene encodes CDR1 SGHRS and CDR2 YFSETQ. The CDR3 here is CASSSTSAPQETQYF. The CDR3 DNA reads as TGCGCCAGCAGCTCTACTAGCGCCCCGCAGGAGACCCAGTACTTC.

This clone has a handful of counts. The V gene is TRBV6-1, the J gene TRBJ1-6; D is possibly TRBD1 (5 bases). V lost 4 bases to trimming and J lost 7 bases, with 11 bases between them. CDR1 and CDR2 (germline): MNHNS, SASEGT. The CDR3 loop spans 14 amino acids. The CDR3 nucleotides are TGTGCCAGCAGTGGTCAGGGCTGGAATTCACCCCTCCACTTT. Protein product: CASSGQGWNSPLHF.

The V gene is TRBV19, the J gene TRBJ2-1, with 10 bases lining up with TRBD2. The V and J ends lost 5 bases and 3 bases, in that order; junction bases with no gene match: 10. This CDR3 spans 17 amino acids. Germline values: CDR1 LNHDA, CDR2 SQIVND (reference sequence). DNA of the CDR3: TGTGCCAGTAGTTCAACCCTACTAGCGGGGATCTACAATGAGCAGTTCTTC. Protein product: CASSSTLLAGIYNEQFF.

This clone has just one count. The V call is TRBV19, the J call TRBJ1-1, with TRBD1 matching over 10 bases. CDR3 size: 15 residues. J was trimmed by 1 base and V by 11 bases; bases with no gene match: 10. CDR1 is LNHDA and CDR2 is SQIVND in the germline V gene (reference sequence). CDR3 sequence (DNA): TGTGCCTCCTCCGGGACAGGGGTCAGGAACACTGAAGCTTTCTTT. It codes for CASSGTGVRNTEAFF. Full variable domain (outside the CDR3, taken from reference TRBV19 and TRBJ1-1): DGGITQSPKYLFRKEGQNVTLSCEQNLNHDAMYWYRQDPGQGLRLIYYSQIVNDFQKGDIAEGYSVSREKKESFPLTVTSAQKNPTAFYLCASSGTGVRNTEAFFGQGTRLTVV.

This clone was found a few times. The V call is TRBV5-1, the J call TRBJ1-1, with 7 bases that match TRBD1. The CDR3 is 16 residues long. With V trimmed by 4 bases and J by 1 base, 10 bases remained unmatched. CDR1 is SGHRS and CDR2 is YFSETQ in the germline V gene. The DNA for the CDR3 is TGCGCCAGCAGCAGGGAAGGGGGCTGGTCGAACACTGAAGCTTTCTTT. This encodes CASSREGGWSNTEAFF. Looking up the rest from reference TRBV5-1 and TRBJ1-1 gives the full variable domain: KAGVTQTPRYLIKTRGQQVTLSCSPISGHRSVSWYQQTPGQGLQFLFEYFSETQRNKGNFPGRFSGRQFSNSRSEMNVSTLELGDSALYLCASSREGGWSNTEAFFGQGTRLTVV.

This clone has more than one count but fewer than ten. V usage is TRBV6-5 and J usage is TRBJ1-5; a possible D gene is TRBD1 (6 bases). Deletions cut 6 bases from V and 6 bases from J, with 15 bases between. Germline lookup yields CDR1 MNHEY and CDR2 SVGAGI. This CDR3 comprises 14 residues. Here the CDR3 reads CASRRDTVGQPQHF. CDR3 nucleotides: TGTGCCAGCAGGAGGGACACCGTGGGTCAGCCCCAGCATTTT.

The V call is TRBV11-1, the J call TRBJ2-3; D may be TRBD2 (6 bases). The CDR3 extends over 14 amino acids. Trimming took 5 bases from V and 1 from J, leaving 10 bases between them. The germline V gene encodes CDR1 SGHAT and CDR2 FQDESV (reference sequence). CDR3 DNA: TGTGCCAGCAGCCCTGGGACTGGCACAGATACGCAGTATTTT. Amino acid sequence: CASSPGTGTDTQYF.

There are a few counts of this clone. This chain links TRBV2 with TRBJ2-5; TRBD1 aligns across 10 bases. Trimming cost V 5 bases and J 1 base; bases outside gene matches: 7. This CDR3 is built from 16 residues. The V gene's germline CDR1 is SNHLY and CDR2 FYNNEI. The CDR3 is CASSWTDRGFQETQYF. The CDR3 coding sequence is TGTGCCAGCAGTTGGACGGACAGGGGGTTCCAAGAGACCCAGTACTTC.

The chain is built from TRBV7-9 and TRBJ1-5, with 10 bases fitting TRBD1. The CDR3 consists of 16 residues. The V gene's germline CDR1 is SEHNR and CDR2 FQNEAQ (reference sequence). Trimming removed 5 bases from V and 7 bases from J; junction bases left unmatched: 11. DNA of the CDR3: TGTGCCAGCAGCCCTACGACAGGGGGCCGGGAGCAGCCCCAGCATTTT. Translated: CASSPTTGGREQPQHF.

This chain connects TRBV5-6 to TRBJ1-3; no clear D. Trimming took off 1 base at V and 3 bases at J, with 11 bases between the two ends. Per germline, CDR1 SGHDT and CDR2 YYEEEE. The CDR3 covers 15 residues. This chain's CDR3 is CASSLYREDGNTIYF. DNA of the CDR3: TGTGCCAGCAGCTTGTACCGGGAAGATGGAAACACCATATATTTT.

This chain uses TRBV29-1 with TRBJ1-4, with a weak D call TRBD1 (5 bases). This CDR3 is 13 amino acids long. The V end was cut by 1 base, the J end by 8 bases, with 11 bases between. From germline, CDR1 is SQVTM and CDR2 ANQGSEA. The CDR3 loop is CSVEAGVGEKLFF. The CDR3 nucleotides are TGCAGCGTTGAAGCGGGGGTAGGAGAAAAACTGTTTTTT.

The J gene is TRBJ1-2, the V gene TRBV4-1; weak D call: TRBD1 (5 bases). This CDR3 is built from 18 residues. Germline V lookup: CDR1 MGHRA, CDR2 YSYEKL. Trimming stripped 0 bases from V and 2 bases from J, with 19 bases between. The CDR3 nucleotides are TGCGCCAGCAGCCAAGATAGGGTTGCGGCAGGGAAAAACTATGGCTACACCTTC. Its protein is CASSQDRVAAGKNYGYTF.

The chain combines TRBV4-2 with TRBJ2-3, with a tentative D call TRBD1 (6 bases). V lost 2 bases to trimming and J lost 2 bases, with 17 bases between them. The CDR3 covers 17 residues. From germline, CDR1 is LGHNA and CDR2 YNFKEQ. The DNA for the CDR3 is TGTGCCAGCAGCCAAAGTGAGTCGGGACACTTCACAGATACGCAGTATTTT. Protein: CASSQSESGHFTDTQYF.

The V and J genes are TRBV4-3 and TRBJ2-5, with D uncertain. With 0 bases removed from V and 0 bases from J, the gap between germline ends came to 8 bases. The V gene's germline CDR1 is LGHNA and CDR2 YSLEER. The CDR3 is 15 amino acids. CDR3 in amino acids: CASSQERGYQETQYF. For the CDR3, the DNA is TGCGCCAGCAGCCAAGAACGCGGTTACCAAGAGACCCAGTACTTC.

This clone was recorded once. The J gene is TRBJ2-7, the V gene TRBV5-8; D not resolved. Deletions cut 4 bases from V and 1 base from J, with 9 bases between. The CDR3 has 13 residues. Germline V gene sequence: CDR1 SGHTS, CDR2 YDEGEE. CDR3 region: CASSPLPSYEQYF. The CDR3 region has the DNA TGTGCCAGCAGCCCCCTCCCGTCCTACGAGCAGTACTTC. Supplemented by reference TRBV5-8 and TRBJ2-7, the full variable domain reads EAGVTQSPTHLIKTRGQQATLRCSPISGHTSVYWYQQALGLGLQFLLWYDEGEERNRGNFPPRFSGRQFPNYSSELNVNALELEDSALYLCASSPLPSYEQYFGPGTRLTVT.

The genes are TRBV5-1 and TRBJ2-3; 9 bases agree with TRBD2. CDR3 length: 17 amino acids. V was pared by 3 bases and J by 2 bases, with 10 bases of the junction left unmatched. The germline CDR1 and CDR2 sequences are SGHRS and YFSETQ. CDR3: CASSWGGIAGATDTQYF. The CDR3 DNA sequence: TGCGCCAGCAGCTGGGGGGGTATAGCGGGGGCCACAGATACGCAGTATTTT.

The V gene is TRBV5-1, the J gene TRBJ1-3; a weak D match, TRBD1 (5 bases). This CDR3 is 16 amino acids long. V was pared by 10 bases and J by 0 bases, with 20 bases between. Germline assignment: CDR1 SGHRS and CDR2 YFSETQ. The CDR3 region has the DNA TGCGCCTCTCAGCCGCGGGGGGGTTCCTCTGGAAACACCATATATTTT. Translating it yields CASQPRGGSSGNTIYF.

This chain uses TRBV7-9 with TRBJ1-3; maybe TRBD1 (5 bases). CDR3 size: 16 residues. V lost 3 bases, J lost 2 bases, and 14 bases lay in between. The germline gives CDR1 SEHNR, CDR2 FQNEAQ (reference sequence). The CDR3 sequence: CASSLKGQGPGNTIYF. The CDR3 region has the DNA TGTGCCAGCAGCTTGAAGGGGCAGGGTCCTGGAAACACCATATATTTT.

V gene TRBV19 combines with J gene TRBJ1-2, with D possibly matching TRBD1 (5 bases). CDR3 length: 16 residues. Germline V gives CDR1 LNHDA, CDR2 SQIVND (reference sequence). V shed 3 bases and J shed 0 bases, with 14 bases lying between them. The CDR3 region has the DNA TGTGCCAGTAGTATCGGTCGGGGGGGTACTAACTATGGCTACACCTTC. Its protein is CASSIGRGGTNYGYTF.

The chain employs TRBV5-1 and TRBJ2-7, with 11 bases that match TRBD1. Trimming removed 4 bases from V and 5 bases from J; junction bases left unmatched: 11. Germline CDR1 reads SGHRS; CDR2 reads YFSETQ. The CDR3 sequence is 16 residues long. The CDR3 reads CASSMRGRDRGDEQYF. Written as DNA, the CDR3 is TGCGCCAGCAGCATGAGGGGACGGGACAGGGGGGACGAGCAGTACTTC.

The CDR3 loop is CASSLVGHLNEKLFF. As DNA, the CDR3 is TGTGCCAGCAGCTTAGTGGGACACCTTAATGAAAAACTGTTTTTT. The chain carries TRBV7-2 and TRBJ1-4; the D gene is possibly TRBD1 (6 bases). Germline V gene sequence: CDR1 SGHTA, CDR2 FQGNSA. The CDR3 sequence is 15 residues long. V was pared by 1 base and J by 4 bases, with 10 bases between.

V gene TRBV7-8 combines with J gene TRBJ1-3; TRBD1 might be the D (5 bases). V shed 2 bases and J shed 0 bases, with 20 bases lying between them. Per germline, CDR1 SGHVS and CDR2 FQNEAQ. The CDR3 totals 19 residues. The CDR3 loop is CASSLLGRTLASSGNTIYF. The CDR3 DNA follows: TGTGCCAGCAGCTTACTAGGACGGACACTCGCAAGCTCTGGAAACACCATATATTTT.

This rearrangement joins TRBV19 to TRBJ1-1; D gene ambiguous. The germline V gene encodes CDR1 LNHDA and CDR2 SQIVND (reference sequence). Trimming shortened V by 3 bases and J by 0 bases, and 11 bases separated the two germline ends. The CDR3 extends over 15 amino acids. The CDR3 nucleotides are TGTGCCAGTAGTATCAACCGGGTTATGAACACTGAAGCTTTCTTT. Protein product: CASSINRVMNTEAFF.

The chain couples TRBV7-2 to TRBJ1-1; a possible D gene is TRBD1 (6 bases). Trimming cost V 5 bases and J 0 bases, with 13 bases left between them. The CDR3 totals 15 residues. The germline CDR1 and CDR2 sequences are SGHTA and FQGNSA. CDR3 sequence reads: CASSTKGVLNTEAFF. In DNA form, the CDR3 reads TGTGCCAGCAGCACCAAGGGGGTTCTGAACACTGAAGCTTTCTTT.

The CDR3 spells CASSQPGDSKETQYF. CDR3 DNA sequence: TGTGCCAGCAGCCAGCCCGGAGACAGCAAAGAGACCCAGTACTTC. The rearrangement joins TRBV6-5 to TRBJ2-5; the D gene is possibly TRBD1 (5 bases). The germline V and J ends were trimmed by 6 bases and 3 bases, with 17 bases remaining between them. The CDR3 extends over 15 amino acids. CDR1 is MNHEY, CDR2 SVGAGI, per germline.

V gene TRBV5-1 combines with J gene TRBJ2-7; possible D gene TRBD2, 6 bases. CDR3 size: 16 residues. CDR1 and CDR2 from the germline V gene are SGHRS and YFSETQ. V was pared by 1 base and J by 0 bases, with 14 bases between. The CDR3 loop reads CASSLKLAGSSYEQYF. The CDR3 DNA reads as TGCGCCAGCAGCTTGAAACTCGCGGGGAGCTCCTACGAGCAGTACTTC.

The chain uses TRBV7-3 and TRBJ1-1; the D gene is possibly TRBD1 (6 bases). The V gene's germline CDR1 is SGHTA and CDR2 FQGTGA. This CDR3 has 13 residues. V gave up 2 bases and J gave up 7 bases, with 11 bases separating them. The CDR3 DNA sequence: TGTGCCAGCAGCTTATTGCAGGGGCGTGAAGCTTTCTTT. As protein: CASSLLQGREAFF.

The chain links TRBV7-9 to TRBJ1-5; a weak D match, TRBD1 (6 bases). The CDR3 is 14 amino acids. V was clipped by 0 bases and J by 5 bases, with 8 bases between them. Germline V gives CDR1 SEHNR, CDR2 FQNEAQ (reference sequence). The CDR3 coding sequence is TGTGCCAGCAGCTTAGCGGCAGGGGATCAGCCCCAGCATTTT. Protein: CASSLAAGDQPQHF.